These 7 T cell receptor beta chains were sequenced from one sample in a study of blood T cell repertoires in COVID-19 (dated by TCRdb to about 2020). Receptors were amplified or captured by the immunoSEQ multiplex PCR assay. TCRdb mirrors the immuneACCESS table, restricted to in-frame sequences. Some clones are absent from its copies; in checked studies, under half trace to an unresolved V gene, and the reason for the others is unknown. Here the sample has approximately 130,000 clones; 85% to 90% occur a single time. The ten largest account for 7.6% of the sample. The sequencing input was peripheral blood. Source of these receptors: a man aged 50 to 59 with acute or convalescent COVID-19.

V and J are TRBV5-6 and TRBJ1-1, with D unresolved. This CDR3 spans 14 amino acids. Germline-derived CDR1 and CDR2 are SGHDT and YYEEEE. V was cut by 2 bases and J by 0 bases, with 8 bases left in between. The CDR3 is CASSLRGMNTEAFF. The CDR3 nucleotides read TGTGCCAGCAGCTTACGAGGGATGAACACTGAAGCTTTCTTT.

V gene TRBV21-1 combines with J gene TRBJ2-7; no DNA check was done on the table's D call, TRBD2. TRBV21-1 represents a pseudogene. The CDR3 loop spans 15 amino acids. This CDR3 reads CASGHRLAGDYEQYF. DNA for the CDR3: TGTGCCAGCGGCCATCGACTAGCGGGTGACTACGAGCAGTACTTC.

This clone occurred once. The rearrangement links TRBV5-1 to TRBJ2-1; D is unclear. The CDR3 runs to 14 residues. Germline CDR1 reads SGHRS; CDR2 reads YFSETQ. The V end was cut by 0 bases, the J end by 4 bases, with 8 bases between. The CDR3 region has the DNA TGCGCCAGCAGCTTGGCCCAGGAATACAATGAGCAGTTCTTC. Translation: CASSLAQEYNEQFF.

V gene TRBV14 combines with J gene TRBJ2-1; TRBD2 is a possible D gene (5 bases). The CDR3 consists of 15 residues. Germline V gene sequence: CDR1 SGHDN, CDR2 FVKESK. V gave up 4 bases and J gave up 5 bases, with 15 bases separating them. CDR3 sequence (DNA): TGTGCCAGCAGCCCACTGGCGGGTGGAGACAATGAGCAGTTCTTC. Translating gives CASSPLAGGDNEQFF.

This sequence joins TRBV5-8 and TRBJ1-2; TRBD1 might be the D (6 bases). CDR3 length: 13 residues. The germline V gene encodes CDR1 SGHTS and CDR2 YDEGEE. V lost 5 bases, J lost 7 bases, and 15 bases lay in between. DNA of the CDR3: TGTGCCAGCAGATTACAGGGTTTATCTGGCTACACCTTC. It translates to CASRLQGLSGYTF.

This chain links TRBV19 with TRBJ2-3, with TRBD1 as a possible D gene (5 bases). Germline values: CDR1 LNHDA, CDR2 SQIVND (reference sequence). V was cut by 1 base and J by 3 bases, with 8 bases left in between. The CDR3 extends over 14 amino acids. The CDR3 protein is CASSIAAGTDTQYF. The CDR3 DNA reads as TGTGCCAGTAGTATAGCGGCAGGGACAGATACGCAGTATTTT.

This chain links TRBV5-4 with TRBJ2-2; tentatively, D is TRBD1 (6 bases). CDR3 size: 14 residues. Between the trimmed V and J ends, which lost 4 bases and 3 bases, there was a span of 10 bases. Germline CDR1 and CDR2: SGHNT and YYREEE (reference sequence). CDR3 nucleotide sequence: TGTGCCAGCAGCCCACGGACAGACACCGGGGAGCTGTTTTTT. It specifies CASSPRTDTGELFF.